The T cell receptor beta chain under discussion was sequenced for a study of control samples from healthy donors and cancer patients (dated by TCRdb to 2019 to 2021). The library was obtained by the immunoSEQ multiplex PCR assay. In its TCRdb copy, this immuneACCESS table keeps in-frame sequences only and misses some clones. Where compared with another copy, unresolved V genes explain less than half of these, and the others have no known cause. The sample table holds 95,000 to 150,000 clones, of which around 92% were seen once. Under 40% of the sample is in the top ten clones. The table lists this clone with a few counts. The specificity of this receptor is unknown. Nothing much larger sits one base from this clone, and base qualities are not available. The specimen sequenced was blood. This clonotype was obtained from a man in his fifties or sixties in good health.

CDR3 sequence: CASSPRDAFVNYGYTF. The DNA is as follows: TGTGCCAGCAGCCCGCGGGACGCCTTTGTAAACTATGGCTACACCTTC. The V gene is TRBV3-1 (or the pseudogene TRBV3-2) and the J gene is TRBJ1-2, and perhaps TRBD1 as D gene, on 5 matching bases. The germline V gene (reference sequence) supplies CDR1 LGHDT and CDR2 YNNKEL. Cut back by 4 bases and 2 bases, the V and J ends lie 17 bases apart. Reading from cysteine to phenylalanine, the CDR3 counts 16 amino acids. Kept here is only the CDR3 DNA, which spans 48 bases and is read in frame from base 1.